A selection of T cell receptor beta chains follows, all from one sample in a study of molecular identifiers for immune sequencing clone quantification. TCRdb re-called the PCR reads with MiXCR, one entry per CDR3 protein. The sample carries 350,000 or so distinct CDR3 sequences, about a fifth recorded once. The material sequenced was naive CD8+ T cells from blood, with Jurkat cell RNA spiked in. These receptors were obtained from a human donor in good health. Some libraries in this study had Jurkat cell RNA spiked in. CDR3s leave out the opening cysteine and the closing phenylalanine or tryptophan. Expanded clones get a size class; other rows say once, few or many, or leave the size out.

v_call,j_call,clone_size,cdr3_aa
TRBV27,TRBJ2-7,-,ASSSAGAPYEQY
TRBV27,TRBJ2-2,many,ASSVEFTGELF
TRBV7-6,TRBJ2-1,many,ASSPLLQGATYNEQF
TRBV10-3,TRBJ1-5,few,AIRNEQGPGQPQH
TRBV29-1,TRBJ2-3,many,SVEERGSTDTQY
TRBV6-2/TRBV6-3,TRBJ1-5,many,ASRFGLLNQPQH
TRBV6-2/TRBV6-3,TRBJ2-3,-,ASARAADTQY
TRBV25-1,TRBJ2-7,-,ASSATDSHPLEQY
TRBV11-3,TRBJ2-3,many,ASSTSGDTQY
TRBV12-3/TRBV12-4,TRBJ1-1,-,ASIPTGSGNTEAF
TRBV7-9,TRBJ2-2,many,ASSLPLAGDTGELF
TRBV7-6,TRBJ2-2,-,ASSPDLVGELF
TRBV21-1,TRBJ2-1,few,ASNEAPTRDDEQF
TRBV6-2/TRBV6-3,TRBJ2-1,few,ASLRLAGGNEQF
TRBV13,TRBJ2-3,many,ASSSPSIGGGASPPDTQY
TRBV28,TRBJ1-1,few,ASSPSDRLNTEAF
TRBV28,TRBJ2-3,many,ASSSGTGLGTDTQY
TRBV9,TRBJ2-7,-,ASSVRRTADSYEQY
TRBV4-1,TRBJ1-1,many,ASSQDTGGAF
TRBV7-3,TRBJ2-5,many,ASSLNSQETQY
TRBV29-1,TRBJ2-3,many,SVETPAGGPTDTQY